This TCR beta chain derives from a study of blood T cell repertoires in COVID-19. On the study more broadly: Samples came from the United States, Italy and Spain, spanning acute and convalescent COVID-19. PBMCs, B-cell-depleted T cells, or T cells were the source of the cDNA or gDNA that made up the material.

Source study methods: Nucleated cell number was recorded as an estimate derived from reference gene primer amplification. Clones were read by immunoSEQ multiplex PCR, and TCRdb kept only the in-frame ones, dropping some. The D gene and trimming were derived from the DNA, and the V and J assignments and clone size from that table. The table includes around 260,000 clones, less than 90% detected once. V shed 4 bases and J 2 bases; nucleotides not matched to a gene: 4. The CDR3 has 14 amino acids. In germline, CDR1 is SGHDT, CDR2 YYEEEE. This chain uses TRBV5-6 with TRBJ2-3; TRBD1 matches 7 bases. Sample: peripheral blood. This TCR was recovered from a man in his 60s who had recovered from COVID-19. CDR3: CASSRTGDTDTQYF. The DNA of the CDR3 is TGTGCCAGCAGCCGGACAGGCGACACAGATACGCAGTATTTT.